This entry features one T cell receptor (beta chain) sequence. No antigen is known for it. No base quality values were provided; no much bigger clone lies one nucleotide off. TCRB CDR3 regions were amplified with the immunoSEQ multiplex PCR using forward primers for 54 TRBV segments and reverse primers for 13 TRBJ segments. Pre-culture CD4+ samples were sequenced at deep resolution, targeting approximately 200,000 T cell genomes. Amplicons were sequenced on an Illumina HiSeq System, producing 87 bp reads covering the CDR3. On the study's bioinformatics: PCR and sequencing errors in the reads were corrected, and alignment to IMGT reference sequences was used to define CDR3 regions. Synthetic template pools were used to estimate template counts and unique rearrangement counts. Clonality was computed as 1 minus Pielou's evenness. Richness was estimated with the Daley-Smith estimator. Morisita's index served as the measure of repertoire overlap. Clones found in cultured samples but undetected in the pre-culture repertoire of the corresponding donor were defined as low-abundance clones. TCRdb holds this immuneACCESS table with in-frame rearrangements only. Some clones are missing; in checked studies, unresolved V genes explain under half, and the rest has no known cause. V and J calls and clone size follow that table, whereas D and trimming were derived from the DNA. Here the sample has about 110,000 clones; roughly 92% occur a single time. The top ten clonotypes cover approximately 0.25% of the sample.

CDR1 and CDR2, per the germline V gene (reference sequence), are SEHNR and FQNEAQ. Trimming removed 3 bases from V and 6 bases from J; the gene matches leave 9 bases unexplained. The cysteine opens and the phenylalanine closes a CDR3 of 16 amino acids. Only the CDR3 part of the read is kept: 48 bases, read in frame from the first base. These data come from a study of T cell repertoires and HLA-DP antigens listed by TCRdb under 2018. Background on the whole study: Using HeLa cells transduced to present allogeneic HLA-DP, the study set up an in vitro model of CD4+ T cell alloreactivity. Compared with self, one alloantigen differed at one amino acid in the peptide-binding groove and the other differed at fewer than 12, modelling structurally similar versus dissimilar alloantigens. Of the three donors, two were male and one was female, and their ages ranged from the 18-to-29 age band up to the 60-to-69 age band. An average DNA input of roughly 200 ng was used for sorted CD137+CD4+ samples, compared with 950 to 1,500 ng for pre-culture CD4+ samples.

The full study reports these points: An average cumulative frequency of roughly 33% against one allele and approximately 50% against the other was found for clones undetected before culture. Limitations included only a few donors, a non-physiological HeLa antigen-presenting system, and the use of total CD4+ responder cells. Similar clonality (approximately 0.39) was observed for sorted CD137+ cells against both alloantigens, and this clonality was much higher than that observed in pre-culture samples (around 0.041). The naive and memory CD4+ repertoires were not analysed as separate populations.

Magnetic bead negative selection was used to isolate untouched CD4+ T cells from Ficoll-separated PBMC, with purity averaging 97.7%. Magnetic beads were used to isolate untouched CD4+ T cells from Ficoll-separated PBMC, giving roughly 98% purity with negligible CD8+ contamination. Peripheral blood mononuclear cells came from the buffy coats of three healthy blood donors, who served as the study's donors. CMV seronegative status was shared by all three donors. Genomic DNA was extracted with the DNeasy Blood & Tissue Kit. For each subject, genomic DNA from sorted CD137+CD4+ cells and from pre-culture CD4+ baseline samples underwent TCRB sequencing.

The rearrangement combines TRBV7-9 with TRBJ2-1; 9 of the junction bases match TRBD2. This clonotype originated in a woman in her late teens or twenties in good health and CMV-seronegative. Sequenced material: CD4+ T cells from PBMCs. This receptor carries the CDR3 CASSLISGSSFNEQFF. DNA sequence: TGTGCCAGCAGCTTGATTAGCGGGAGTTCTTTCAATGAGCAGTTCTTC.